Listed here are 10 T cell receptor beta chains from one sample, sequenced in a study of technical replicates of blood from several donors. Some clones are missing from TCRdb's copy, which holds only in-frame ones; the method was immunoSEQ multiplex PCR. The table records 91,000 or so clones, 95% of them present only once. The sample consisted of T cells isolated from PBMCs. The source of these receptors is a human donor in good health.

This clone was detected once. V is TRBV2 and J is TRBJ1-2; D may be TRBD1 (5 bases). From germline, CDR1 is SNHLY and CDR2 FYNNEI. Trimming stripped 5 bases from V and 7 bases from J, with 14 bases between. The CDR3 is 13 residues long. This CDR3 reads CASSLGLRSGYTF. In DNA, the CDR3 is TGTGCCAGCAGTTTGGGACTCCGGAGTGGCTACACCTTC.

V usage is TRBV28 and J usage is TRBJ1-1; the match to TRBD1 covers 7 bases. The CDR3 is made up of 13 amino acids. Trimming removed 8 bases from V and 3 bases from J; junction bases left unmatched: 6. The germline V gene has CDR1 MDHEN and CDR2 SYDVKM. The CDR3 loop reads CASVTGDDTEAFF. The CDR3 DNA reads TGTGCCAGCGTAACAGGGGACGACACTGAAGCTTTCTTT.

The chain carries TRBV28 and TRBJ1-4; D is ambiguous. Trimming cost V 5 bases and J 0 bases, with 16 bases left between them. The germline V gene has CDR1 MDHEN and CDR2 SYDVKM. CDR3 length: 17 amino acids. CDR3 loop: CASSRTSGGSTNEKLFF. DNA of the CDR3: TGTGCCAGCAGTCGGACGTCTGGAGGGTCAACTAATGAAAAACTGTTTTTT.

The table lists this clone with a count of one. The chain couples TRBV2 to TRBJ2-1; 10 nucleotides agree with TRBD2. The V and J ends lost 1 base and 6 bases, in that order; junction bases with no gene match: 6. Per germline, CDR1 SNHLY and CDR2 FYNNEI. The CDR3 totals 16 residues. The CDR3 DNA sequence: TGTGCCAGCAGTGAAGGAGCGGGAGGGCCCTCCAATGAGCAGTTCTTC. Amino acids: CASSEGAGGPSNEQFF.

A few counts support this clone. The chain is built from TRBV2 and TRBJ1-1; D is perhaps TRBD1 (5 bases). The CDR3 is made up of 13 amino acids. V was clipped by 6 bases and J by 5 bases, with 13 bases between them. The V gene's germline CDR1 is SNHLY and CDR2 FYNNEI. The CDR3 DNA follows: TGTGCCAGCAGGACCCAGGGAAATACTGAAGCTTTCTTT. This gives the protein CASRTQGNTEAFF.

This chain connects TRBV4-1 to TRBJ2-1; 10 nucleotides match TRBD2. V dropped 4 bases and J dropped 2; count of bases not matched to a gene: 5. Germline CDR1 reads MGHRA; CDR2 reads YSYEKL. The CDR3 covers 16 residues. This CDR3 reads CASSLLAGETYNEQFF. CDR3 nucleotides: TGCGCCAGCAGCCTCCTAGCGGGAGAAACCTACAATGAGCAGTTCTTC.

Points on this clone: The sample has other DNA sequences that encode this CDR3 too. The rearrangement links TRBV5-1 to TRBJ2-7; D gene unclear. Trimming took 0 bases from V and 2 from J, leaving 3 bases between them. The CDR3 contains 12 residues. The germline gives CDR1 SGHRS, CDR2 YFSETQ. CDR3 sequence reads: CASSLDTYEQYF. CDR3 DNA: TGCGCCAGCAGCTTGGATACCTACGAGCAGTACTTC.

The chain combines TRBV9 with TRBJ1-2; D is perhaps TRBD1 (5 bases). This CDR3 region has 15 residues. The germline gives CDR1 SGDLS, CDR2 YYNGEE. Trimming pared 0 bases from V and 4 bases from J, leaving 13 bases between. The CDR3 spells CASSVGMGPPYGYTF. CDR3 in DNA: TGTGCCAGCAGCGTAGGAATGGGGCCCCCCTATGGCTACACCTTC.

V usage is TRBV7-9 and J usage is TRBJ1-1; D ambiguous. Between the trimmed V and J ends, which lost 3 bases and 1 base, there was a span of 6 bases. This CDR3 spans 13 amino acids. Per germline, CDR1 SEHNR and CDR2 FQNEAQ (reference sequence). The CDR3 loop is CASSFGGNTEAFF. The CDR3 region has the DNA TGTGCCAGCAGCTTCGGCGGGAACACTGAAGCTTTCTTT.

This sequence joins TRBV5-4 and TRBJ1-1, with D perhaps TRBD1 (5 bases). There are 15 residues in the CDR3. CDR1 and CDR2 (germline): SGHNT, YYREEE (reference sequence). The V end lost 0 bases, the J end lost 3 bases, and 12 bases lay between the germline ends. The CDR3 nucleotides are TGTGCCAGCAGCTTGGGAGGCCAAGGGGACACTGAAGCTTTCTTT. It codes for CASSLGGQGDTEAFF.